These 8 T cell receptor beta chains were sequenced from one sample in a study of tumor-infiltrating lymphocytes in primary liver carcinoma. Using a constant-region primer together with ProtoScript II reverse transcriptase, TCR beta cDNA was made from roughly 540 ng of total RNA. The TCR beta library was amplified through three nested multiplex PCR rounds in a modified ARM-PCR procedure. Forward primers for TRBV1-TRBV30 and a C-beta reverse primer served the first two PCR rounds, at approximately 10 cycles each. TCRdb called the multiplex PCR reads again in MiXCR, with one record for every CDR3 protein. The sample comprises about 50,000 distinct CDR3 sequences, around 73% of which are singletons, and around a quarter rests with the top ten. Both RNA and DNA were isolated together from around 20-30 mg of bulk tissue that had not been sorted. The specimen was liver tumor tissue from sampling region 5. Regarding subset: tumor region T5, tumor centre. Every receptor here comes from a man between 35 and 55 years old with primary liver carcinoma and hepatitis B virus infection.

Notes on this clonotype: A read error may be the cause here, since a much bigger clone is one base away. The chain links TRBV4-2 to TRBJ2-2; 8 bases match TRBD1. CDR1 LGHNA and CDR2 YNFKEQ come from the germline V gene. This CDR3 has 15 amino acids. The CDR3 nucleotides are TGTACCAGCAGCCGACCGGACAGGGACACCGGGGAGCTGTTTTTT. This gives the protein CTSSRPDRDTGELFF.

The chain is built from TRBV19 and TRBJ2-5, with TRBD2 as a possible D gene (5 bases). Germline CDR1 is LNHDA and CDR2 is SQIVND (reference sequence). The CDR3 is made up of 13 amino acids. This chain's CDR3 is CTSSTGMRETQYF. CDR3 coding DNA: TGTACTAGTAGTACGGGGATGCGGGAGACCCAGTACTTC.

A note on this clonotype: A read error may account for a junction end that differs from germline. V gene TRBV6-1 combines with J gene TRBJ2-5; D could derive from TRBD1 or TRBD2 (5 bases each). From germline, CDR1 is MNHNS and CDR2 SASEGT. CDR3 length: 14 residues. In DNA, the CDR3 is TGTTCCAGCAGTCAGGGAGTAGTTCAAGAGACCCAGTACTTC. This gives the protein CSSSQGVVQETQYF.

Details on this clonotype: Sequence at one end of the junction differs from germline and may be a read error. The rearrangement joins TRBV10-2 to TRBJ2-1; possibly TRBD1 or TRBD2 for D (5 bases each). The CDR3 contains 15 residues. Germline V gives CDR1 WSHSY, CDR2 SAAADI. CDR3 in amino acids: CASSGTAASYNEQFF. The CDR3 DNA reads as TGCGCTAGCAGTGGGACGGCTGCCTCCTACAATGAGCAGTTCTTC.

The rearrangement uses TRBV5-1 and TRBJ2-2; 10 positions match TRBD2. CDR1 is SGHRS and CDR2 is YFSETQ in the germline V gene. V shed 4 bases, J shed 5 bases, and the junction held 11 bases outside the gene matches. The CDR3 contains 17 residues. CDR3 protein: CASSLENSGRNTGELFF. Here the CDR3 DNA reads TGCGCCAGCAGCCTCGAAAATAGCGGGAGGAATACCGGGGAGCTGTTTTTT.

Turning to this clonotype: A read error may produce the germline difference seen at one junction end. The chain uses TRBV14 and TRBJ2-1; TRBD2 agrees at 8 bases. The CDR3 contains 16 residues. Looked up from germline, CDR1 is SGHDN and CDR2 is FVKESK. The CDR3 DNA follows: TGTGCCAGCATTGCCATAGCGGGATGGGTAAACAATGAGCAGCTCTTC. Its protein is CASIAIAGWVNNEQLF.

This clonotype was observed a single time. An end of the junction differs from the germline gene, which may be a read error. V gene TRBV4-2 combines with J gene TRBJ2-7; D is undetermined. Germline assignment: CDR1 LGHNA and CDR2 YNFKEQ. This CDR3 contains 15 residues. The CDR3 nucleotides are TGTGCCAGCAGCCAAGCATGGTTCGGATCCTACGAGCGGTACTTC. It encodes CASSQAWFGSYERYF.

V and J are TRBV11-2 and TRBJ2-7; D possibly corresponds to TRBD1 (5 bases). Germline CDR1 SGHAT, CDR2 FQNNGV. The germline V and J ends were trimmed by 4 bases and 12 bases, with 22 bases remaining between them. This CDR3 is built from 14 residues. Here the CDR3 reads CASSSNRNSHGLYF. CDR3 DNA: TGTGCCAGCAGCTCTAACAGGAACTCCCACGGGCTGTACTTC.